One TCR beta chain is described in this entry. No antigen is known for it. This specimen belongs to a study of CXCR3-negative and CXCR3-positive naive CD8 T cells. Study results and caveats: Naive cells with CXCR3 showed TRB CDR3s that were more hydrophobic than those in CXCR3-negative naive cells. Comparison of naive CXCR3-negative and CXCR3-positive cells revealed similar TRBV-TRBJ usage, while memory cells differed.

Germline-derived CDR1 and CDR2 are SGHVS and FQNEAQ. This CDR3 is 16 amino acids long. UMI-labeled 5' RACE TRB cDNA libraries were prepared from the cells. After re-calling the 5' RACE reads, TCRdb lists one entry per CDR3 protein, DNA absent. This sample contains 65,000 to 85,000 distinct CDR3 sequences. The rearrangement joins TRBV7-8 to TRBJ2-7; the TRBD1 assignment by TCRdb is unverifiable without DNA. The sequencing input was naive CXCR3- CD8+ T cells from blood. The subset: CD45RO-CCR7+CD27+CD95- naive CD8+ T cells lacking CXCR3 (TNR3-). The receptor was isolated from a human donor in good health. Some clones in this sample may be carry-over from other donors' samples. CDR3 in amino acids: CASSLFEKRGTYEQYF.